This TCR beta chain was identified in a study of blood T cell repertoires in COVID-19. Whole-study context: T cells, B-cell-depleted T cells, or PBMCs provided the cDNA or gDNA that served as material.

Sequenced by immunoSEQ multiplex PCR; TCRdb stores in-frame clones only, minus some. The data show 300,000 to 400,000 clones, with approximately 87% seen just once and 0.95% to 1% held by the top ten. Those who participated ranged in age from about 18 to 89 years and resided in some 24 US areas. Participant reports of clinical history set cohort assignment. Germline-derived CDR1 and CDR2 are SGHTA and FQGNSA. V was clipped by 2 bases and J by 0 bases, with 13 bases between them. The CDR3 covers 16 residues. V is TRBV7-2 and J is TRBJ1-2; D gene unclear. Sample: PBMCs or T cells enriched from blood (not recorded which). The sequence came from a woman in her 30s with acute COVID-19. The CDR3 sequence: CASSLSTPLANYGYTF. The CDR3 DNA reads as TGTGCCAGCAGCTTATCCACACCCCTCGCTAACTATGGCTACACCTTC. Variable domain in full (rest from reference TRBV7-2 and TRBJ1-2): GAGVSQSPSNKVTEKGKDVELRCDPISGHTALYWYRQSLGQGLEFLIYFQGNSAPDKSGLPSDRFSAERTGGSVSTLTIQRTQQEDSAVYLCASSLSTPLANYGYTFGSGTRLTVV.